This TCR beta chain was sequenced during a study of blood T cell repertoires in COVID-19. Study summary: Whether acute or convalescent, the COVID-19 samples came from the United States, Italy and Spain. From T cells, B-cell-depleted T cells, or PBMCs came the material, which was cDNA or gDNA.

Under the authors' procedure: Cell counts per sample came from amplifying reference gene primers. TCRdb keeps only in-frame clones here, not all; method: immunoSEQ multiplex PCR. The V and J calls and clone size come from that table; D and trimming were worked out from the DNA. The sample consists of about 270,000 clones, 80% to 90% of them appearing once. It was during active infection that Seattle patients were enrolled and then longitudinally followed. CDR3 length: 15 residues. The V and J ends lost 3 bases and 4 bases respectively, with 14 bases between them. Germline CDR1 is SGHTS and CDR2 is YDEGEE.

This clonotype was obtained from a woman aged 70-85 years with COVID-19, enrolled during active disease. The sequenced sample consisted of peripheral blood. V usage is TRBV5-8 and J usage is TRBJ2-1, with TRBD1 as a possible D gene (6 bases). CDR3 DNA: TGTGCCAGCAGCTCCGGACAGCTATCGTACAATGAGCAGTTCTTC. It codes for CASSSGQLSYNEQFF.